This TCR beta chain derives from a study of blood T cell repertoires in COVID-19. Whole-study context: Acute and convalescent COVID-19 samples came from the United States, Italy and Spain. PBMCs, B-cell-depleted T cells, or T cells were the source of the cDNA or gDNA that made up the material.

Germline CDR1 LGHDT, CDR2 YNNKEL (reference sequence). J was trimmed by 0 bases and V by 3 bases; bases with no gene match: 6. The CDR3 sequence is 17 residues long. Original methodology: How many nucleated cells were present was estimated from reference gene primer amplification. The table came from immunoSEQ multiplex PCR; TCRdb's copy has only in-frame clones and leaves some out. V, J and clone size reflect that table, while D and trimming were determined from the DNA. Of some 110,000 clones in the sample, 70% to 90% are singletons; the top ten hold 4.5% to 6%. This clone has more than one count but fewer than ten.

The material sequenced was peripheral blood. The sequence derives from a human donor in a cohort sampled during active COVID-19. This chain joins TRBV3-1 (or the pseudogene TRBV3-2) and TRBJ2-7; 12 nucleotides agree with TRBD2. The CDR3 protein is CASSHTPGLAGSYEQYF. In nucleotides, the CDR3 is TGTGCCAGCAGCCATACACCGGGACTAGCGGGCTCCTACGAGCAGTACTTC.